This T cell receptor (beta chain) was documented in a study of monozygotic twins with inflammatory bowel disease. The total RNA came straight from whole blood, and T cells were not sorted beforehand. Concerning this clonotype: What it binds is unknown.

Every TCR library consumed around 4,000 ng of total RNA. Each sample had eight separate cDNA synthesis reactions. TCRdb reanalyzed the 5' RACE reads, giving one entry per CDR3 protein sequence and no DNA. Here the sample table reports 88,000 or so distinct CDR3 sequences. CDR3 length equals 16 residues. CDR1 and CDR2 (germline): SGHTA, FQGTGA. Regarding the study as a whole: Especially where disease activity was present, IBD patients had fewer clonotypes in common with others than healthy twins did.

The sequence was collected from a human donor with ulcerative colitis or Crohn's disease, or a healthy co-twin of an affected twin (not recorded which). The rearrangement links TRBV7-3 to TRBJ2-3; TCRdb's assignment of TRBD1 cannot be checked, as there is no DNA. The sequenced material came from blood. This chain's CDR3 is CASSLSPGGGRDTQYF.